These 2 T cell receptor beta chains were sequenced from one sample in a study of technical replicates of blood from a few donors. Sequenced by immunoSEQ multiplex PCR; TCRdb stores in-frame clones only, minus some. The sample lists 75,000 to 95,000 clones; 95% were seen once. The sample taken for sequencing was T cells isolated from PBMCs. The receptors stem from a human donor in good health.

The chain combines TRBV5-1 with TRBJ2-1; 9 bases align to TRBD2. Trimming removed 4 bases from V and 2 bases from J; junction bases left unmatched: 10. The CDR3 has 17 residues. Germline values: CDR1 SGHRS, CDR2 YFSETQ. DNA of the CDR3: TGCGCCAGCAGCCGGGAGCCGGGACTAGCCACCTACAATGAGCAGTTCTTC. Encoded protein: CASSREPGLATYNEQFF.

The V call is TRBV14, the J call TRBJ1-1, with a possible D match to TRBD1 (5 bases). This CDR3 is 16 amino acids long. Trimming left V 4 bases short and J 5 bases short, with 20 bases between. Germline-derived CDR1 and CDR2 are SGHDN and FVKESK. CDR3 DNA sequence: TGTGCCAGCAGCCCCCCCCAGGGCCTGGGGTGGACTGAAGCTTTCTTT. The encoded protein is CASSPPQGLGWTEAFF.